One T cell receptor beta chain is described in this entry. Its antigen remains unknown. Time point in this sample: sample taken at primary tumor resection. Whole RNA, which was extracted from tumor, nontumor lung tissue or frozen PBMC, was sequenced without any cell sorting. The data derive from a study of spatial heterogeneity in lung cancer. Per germline, CDR1 MNHEY and CDR2 SMNVEV (reference sequence). This CDR3 has 17 amino acids. Trimming took off 4 bases at V and 2 bases at J, with 21 bases between the two ends. TCRdb reprocessed the 5' RACE reads with MiXCR, giving one entry per CDR3 protein. The sample lists roughly 800 distinct CDR3 sequences, about 15% seen once, with approximately 54% in the top ten. Study observations and caveats: Intratumoral expanded alpha and beta TCR counts were found to track tumor mutation counts.

The rearrangement uses TRBV27 and TRBJ2-7; D is possibly TRBD2 (6 bases). This TCR derives from a male donor with early-stage non-small cell lung cancer. Sample: lung tumor tissue, taken at surgery. CDR3 region: CASSSPTSRDSPYEQYF. The CDR3, as DNA: TGTGCCAGCAGTTCGCCCACCAGCCGGGACTCCCCCTACGAGCAGTACTTC.